This TCR beta chain was identified during a study of T cell responses to AZD1222 COVID-19 vaccine. Study at large: Second-dose intervals near 4 or 12 weeks were combined.

Study observations and caveats: Spike was spanned by vaccine-associated CD4 TCRs, with dominance at 160-218 and 743-854. No repertoire was sampled before or during the peak T cell response, only after it. Recipients of two AZD1222 doses showed rising Spike-specific TCR breadth and depth.

The CDR3 is 17 amino acids. CDR1 MNHEY and CDR2 SMNVEV come from the germline V gene (reference sequence). After removal of 2 bases from V and 5 bases from J, the junction contained 8 bases not matched to a gene. A word on this clone: Its antigen is undetermined.

The assay was immunoSEQ multiplex PCR, and TCRdb's table has in-frame clones only and misses some. The table shows tens of thousands of clones, with around 81% occurring only once. The chain uses TRBV27 and TRBJ2-2, with 10 nucleotides matching TRBD2. The receptor comes from an adult in good health. Sample: peripheral blood, taken on day 0 of AZD1222 vaccination. DNA for the CDR3: TGTGCCAGCAGTTTAGCTCTCCTAGCGGGAGCGACCGGGGAGCTGTTTTTT. It is translated as CASSLALLAGATGELFF.